These 21 T cell receptor beta chains were sequenced from one sample in a study of blood T cell repertoires in COVID-19. Sequencing was performed with immunoSEQ multiplex PCR; in TCRdb, only in-frame clones are kept and a portion is missing. The sample has 130,000 to 150,000 clones; more than 60% are singletons. The sequenced sample was peripheral blood. The receptor source for this set is a woman aged 55 to 70 with acute or convalescent COVID-19.

This clone appeared a few times. This sequence joins TRBV27 and TRBJ2-5, with TRBD1 matching 7 bases. The CDR3 has 14 residues. V lost 1 base and J lost 2; bases outside the gene matches: 1. CDR1 and CDR2 (germline): MNHEY, SMNVEV (reference sequence). This chain's CDR3 is CASSLYRGQETQYF. The CDR3 nucleotides read TGTGCCAGCAGTTTATACAGGGGTCAAGAGACCCAGTACTTC.

The V call is TRBV27, the J call TRBJ1-2, with 7 nucleotides matching TRBD1. V was clipped by 3 bases and J by 2 bases; unmatched bases: 9. The germline CDR1 and CDR2 sequences are MNHEY and SMNVEV (reference sequence). The CDR3 runs to 16 residues. For the CDR3, the DNA is TGTGCCAGCAGTTTGTCGGGACAGTTCTTAAACTATGGCTACACCTTC. Its translation is CASSLSGQFLNYGYTF.

This clone showed up just once. The CDR3 DNA is TGCGCCAGCAGCCCGGGGAGAGACTCTGGAAACACCATATATTTT. This gives the protein CASSPGRDSGNTIYF. This chain connects TRBV5-1 to TRBJ1-3; D unresolved. Trimming stripped 4 bases from V and 0 bases from J, with 11 bases between. CDR1 SGHRS and CDR2 YFSETQ come from the germline V gene. This CDR3 has 15 amino acids.

For the CDR3, the DNA is TGCGCCAGCAGCTTGTCAGGGATGGTGCAAGAGACCCAGTACTTC. Amino acids: CASSLSGMVQETQYF. The J gene is TRBJ2-5, the V gene TRBV5-1; possible D gene TRBD1, 5 bases. The CDR3 consists of 15 residues. V gave up 1 base and J gave up 2 bases, with 12 bases separating them. Germline-derived CDR1 and CDR2 are SGHRS and YFSETQ.

This chain uses TRBV7-9 with TRBJ1-2, with D unclear. The CDR3 totals 14 residues. Per the germline V gene, CDR1 is SEHNR and CDR2 is FQNEAQ (reference sequence). The V gene lost 6 bases and the J gene lost 0 bases, with 11 bases spanning the gap. The CDR3: CASRYDGANYGYTF. In DNA, the CDR3 is TGTGCCAGCAGATACGACGGAGCTAACTATGGCTACACCTTC.

The rearrangement joins TRBV7-9 to TRBJ1-2; 8 nucleotides agree with TRBD1. Per germline, CDR1 SEHNR and CDR2 FQNEAQ (reference sequence). The ends lost 5 bases at V and 4 bases at J; junction bases unmatched: 21. The CDR3 has 19 residues. Written as DNA, the CDR3 is TGTGCCAGCAGCGGCCTAGTACTTGGACAGGGTTCGTATACCTATGGCTACACCTTC. This translates into CASSGLVLGQGSYTYGYTF.

The chain joins TRBV30 to TRBJ2-2; the match to TRBD1 covers 7 bases. CDR1 GTSNPN and CDR2 SVGIG come from the germline V gene (reference sequence). With 3 bases clipped from V and 5 bases from J, the junction kept 3 bases outside the gene matches. The CDR3 has 13 amino acids. CDR3 region: CAWRETGTGELFF. The CDR3, as DNA: TGTGCCTGGAGAGAGACAGGGACCGGGGAGCTGTTTTTT. Full variable domain (outside the CDR3, taken from reference TRBV30 and TRBJ2-2): SQTIHQWPATLVQPVGSPLSLECTVEGTSNPNLYWYRQAAGRGLQLLFYSVGIGQISSEVPQNLSASRPQDRQFILSSKKLLLSDSGFYLCAWRETGTGELFFGEGSRLTVL.

V is TRBV27 and J is TRBJ2-1; 7 bases match TRBD2. Per the germline V gene, CDR1 is MNHEY and CDR2 is SMNVEV (reference sequence). The V segment lost 7 bases and the J segment 1 base; nucleotides outside the gene matches: 7. The CDR3 has 15 residues. For the CDR3, the DNA is TGTGCCAGCAATAAGGCCGGGAGGTCCTACAATGAGCAGTTCTTC. This gives the protein CASNKAGRSYNEQFF.

This clone came up a few times. The chain combines TRBV3-1 (or the pseudogene TRBV3-2) with TRBJ1-2; TRBD1 is a possible D gene (6 bases). The CDR3 runs 14 residues. The V end was cut by 1 base, the J end by 1 base, with 7 bases between. The germline V gene has CDR1 LGHDT and CDR2 YNNKEL (reference sequence). The CDR3, as DNA: TGTGCCAGCAGCCAAGGAGGGGGTAACTATGGCTACACCTTC. Protein product: CASSQGGGNYGYTF.

V is TRBV28 and J is TRBJ1-1, with 9 bases lining up with TRBD1. Germline-derived CDR1 and CDR2 are MDHEN and SYDVKM. V trimming: 6 bases; J trimming: 5 bases; junction bases outside the gene matches: 7. The CDR3 spans 14 residues. CDR3 sequence: CASSQQGARTEAFF. The CDR3 DNA sequence: TGTGCCAGCAGCCAACAGGGGGCGCGAACTGAAGCTTTCTTT.

The chain couples TRBV11-2 to TRBJ2-1; weak D call: TRBD1 (5 bases). Per the germline V gene, CDR1 is SGHAT and CDR2 is FQNNGV. The CDR3 consists of 14 residues. V was shortened by 2 bases and J by 8 bases, with 13 bases between the two germline ends. CDR3 nucleotide sequence: TGTGCCAGCAGCTTAAACTGGGGCCGGGATGAGCAGTTCTTC. Protein product: CASSLNWGRDEQFF.

This clone was seen a single time. The chain carries TRBV29-1 and TRBJ2-2; tentatively, D is TRBD1 (6 bases). The V gene's germline CDR1 is SQVTM and CDR2 ANQGSEA. Trimming removed 7 bases from V and 3 bases from J, with 12 bases in between. The CDR3 has 13 amino acids. CDR3 amino acids: CSGRTAYTGELFF. CDR3 in DNA: TGCAGCGGACGGACAGCCTACACCGGGGAGCTGTTTTTT.

This clone was seen only a few times. V gene TRBV30 combines with J gene TRBJ2-2, with a tentative D call TRBD2 (5 bases). Germline-derived CDR1 and CDR2 are GTSNPN and SVGIG (reference sequence). This CDR3 comprises 17 residues. V was cut by 3 bases and J by 4 bases, with 21 bases left in between. CDR3 nucleotide sequence: TGTGCCTGGAGGAAGGTAGCCGGACTGATGGGCACCGGGGAGCTGTTTTTT. The encoded protein is CAWRKVAGLMGTGELFF.

This clone is a singleton in its sample. V usage is TRBV7-3 and J usage is TRBJ2-1; 9 bases align to TRBD2. The CDR3 runs to 17 residues. With 4 bases clipped from V and 2 bases from J, the junction kept 9 bases outside the gene matches. Germline CDR1 reads SGHTA; CDR2 reads FQGTGA. The CDR3 region is CASSSLGGRVAYNEQFF. The CDR3 coding sequence is TGTGCCAGCAGCTCACTGGGCGGGAGGGTTGCCTACAATGAGCAGTTCTTC.

The chain links TRBV18 to TRBJ2-1, with a possible D match to TRBD2 (5 bases). Germline-derived CDR1 and CDR2 are KGHSH and LQKENI. The CDR3 totals 11 residues. Trimming took 8 bases from V and 9 from J, leaving 11 bases between them. The chain's CDR3 is CASQQEGEQFF. The CDR3 DNA follows: TGTGCCAGCCAACAAGAGGGTGAGCAGTTCTTC.

V is TRBV19 and J is TRBJ1-4, with a tentative D call TRBD1 (6 bases). This CDR3 is 14 amino acids long. With 5 bases removed from V and 4 bases from J, the gap between germline ends came to 11 bases. From germline, CDR1 is LNHDA and CDR2 SQIVND (reference sequence). Here the CDR3 DNA reads TGTGCCAGTAGTCGACGGACAGTTAATGAAAAACTGTTTTTT. Its translation: CASSRRTVNEKLFF. Based on the CDR3 plus reference TRBV19 and TRBJ1-4, the full variable domain is DGGITQSPKYLFRKEGQNVTLSCEQNLNHDAMYWYRQDPGQGLRLIYYSQIVNDFQKGDIAEGYSVSREKKESFPLTVTSAQKNPTAFYLCASSRRTVNEKLFFGSGTQLSVL.

The chain is built from TRBV21-1 and TRBJ1-2; whether TRBD1, the table's D call, matches the DNA was not checked. TRBV21-1 counts as a pseudogene. The CDR3 loop spans 19 amino acids. The CDR3 reads CASTGQGVRVSPSNYGYTF. The DNA of the CDR3 is TGTGCCAGCACTGGACAGGGTGTTAGAGTCTCCCCGAGTAACTATGGCTACACCTTC.

The chain links TRBV5-4 to TRBJ2-3, with 7 bases identical to TRBD1. Per germline, CDR1 SGHNT and CDR2 YYREEE (reference sequence). The CDR3 contains 15 residues. Trimming at V came to 2 bases and at J to 2 bases, leaving 5 bases not matched to a gene. The CDR3 loop is CASSLIGGSTDTQYF. In DNA form, the CDR3 reads TGTGCCAGCAGCTTAATAGGGGGCTCCACAGATACGCAGTATTTT.

This chain uses TRBV27 with TRBJ2-1; the D is unclear. V lost 0 bases and J 5 bases, leaving 8 bases between the germline ends. The CDR3 loop spans 14 amino acids. Germline V gene data show CDR1 as MNHEY and CDR2 as SMNVEV (reference sequence). In nucleotides, the CDR3 is TGTGCCAGCAGTTTATCGACTGGAAACAATGAGCAGTTCTTC. This encodes CASSLSTGNNEQFF.

This clone was seen a handful of times. The chain employs TRBV2 and TRBJ1-1, with 7 positions matching TRBD1. V lost 5 bases and J lost 6; bases outside the gene matches: 12. Germline CDR1 SNHLY, CDR2 FYNNEI. This CDR3 spans 15 amino acids. CDR3 DNA: TGTGCCAGCAGTTCAACCCGAGGGGGCAGGGCTGAAGCTTTCTTT. It codes for CASSSTRGGRAEAFF. The full variable domain, completed using reference TRBV2 and TRBJ1-1, is EPEVTQTPSHQVTQMGQEVILRCVPISNHLYFYWYRQILGQKVEFLVSFYNNEISEKSEIFDDQFSVERPDGSNFTLKIRSTKLEDSAMYFCASSSTRGGRAEAFFGQGTRLTVV.

Only one count was recorded for this clone. J is TRBJ1-2 and V is TRBV9; 10 bases map to TRBD1. The germline gives CDR1 SGDLS, CDR2 YYNGEE. V was clipped by 3 bases and J by 5 bases; unmatched bases: 7. The CDR3 runs to 15 residues. The CDR3 sequence is CASSADRGRVYGYTF. The CDR3 nucleotides read TGTGCCAGCAGCGCCGACAGGGGGCGGGTGTATGGCTACACCTTC.